This record covers a single T cell receptor (beta chain). Its matching antigen is unknown. Looked up from germline, CDR1 is LNHDA and CDR2 is SQIVND (reference sequence). The CDR3 runs 14 residues. The germline V and J ends were trimmed by 3 bases and 7 bases, with 12 bases remaining between them. This sample was included in a study of vaccination and CD4 T cells after COVID-19. Overall study context: Either a CEFX pool, an HIV-1 Nef pool, or no peptide was added to control cultures.

The Oncomine TCR Beta short-read assay was applied to DNA of cultured CD4+ T cells. Once CD4+ T cells had been cultured, genomic DNA was extracted from them. TCRdb reprocessed the PCR reads via MiXCR and lists one record per CDR3 protein. The data contain 7,500 to 9,000 distinct CDR3 sequences, roughly 19% of them seen just once; the ten biggest clones take up over 20%. Indicated treatment: approximately nine-day PBMC culture with coronavirus spike peptide pools or control peptides (ViraFEST assay). Wells that each held around 2 million PBMCs were cultured with approximately 10 IU/ml IL-2 and 8.5 to 10 ug/ml peptide pools.

This TCR derives from a human donor who had recovered from COVID-19. The chain is built from TRBV19 and TRBJ2-2; the D gene is possibly TRBD1 (6 bases). The sequencing used CD4+ T cells from blood, cultured in vitro, collected after SARS-CoV-2 vaccination. CDR3 nucleotide sequence: TGTGCCAGTAGTATTACAGGGATAGGCGGGGAGCTGTTTTTT. Translating gives CASSITGIGGELFF.